A single sample gave rise to the 22 T cell receptor beta chains below, sequenced in a study of T cells in Graves' hyperthyroidism and ophthalmopathy. Amplification yielded TCR beta CDR3 regions, with RNA transcripts as the source. During a first-round RT-PCR of the TCR CDR3, the HTBI primer set was used. TCRdb ran MiXCR on the multiplex PCR reads and lists one entry per CDR3 protein. This sample has roughly 500,000 distinct CDR3 sequences, with around 43% found just once. The sequencing input was peripheral blood or thyroid tissue (not recorded which). Receptor source: an adult woman with Graves' disease, either hyperthyroidism or ophthalmopathy (not recorded which).

This clonotype was detected many times. DNA for the CDR3: TGCAGTGCTAGCCATTCTTCGACGGGGAACACTGAAGCTTTCTTT. It encodes CSASHSSTGNTEAFF. The chain combines TRBV20-1 with TRBJ1-1, with D hard to call. The CDR3 sequence is 15 residues long. CDR1 DFQATT and CDR2 SNEGSKA come from the germline V gene (reference sequence). With 3 bases removed from V and 1 base from J, the gap between germline ends came to 15 bases.

Comment on this clonotype: One end of the junction does not line up with germline, which may come from a read error. This chain uses TRBV20-1 with TRBJ2-7; TRBD1 aligns across 7 bases. The CDR3 is made up of 14 amino acids. Germline values: CDR1 DFQATT, CDR2 SNEGSKA (reference sequence). CDR3 sequence (DNA): TGCAGTGCTAGAAAGACAGGGAACACCGGGGAGCTGTACTTC. Encoded protein: CSARKTGNTGELYF.

J is TRBJ1-5 and V is TRBV5-5; D not certain. The CDR3 has 14 residues. V lost 4 bases and J 7 bases, leaving 15 bases between the germline ends. Germline assignment: CDR1 SGHKS and CDR2 YYEKEE (reference sequence). The CDR3 protein is CASSLEAHGQPQHF. CDR3 in DNA: TGTGCCAGCAGCCTGGAAGCGCACGGCCAGCCCCAGCATTTT.

This clonotype occurred many times. The chain carries TRBV20-1 and TRBJ1-5, with D perhaps matching TRBD1 (6 bases). The CDR3 is made up of 12 amino acids. Trimming removed 8 bases from V and 3 bases from J, with 11 bases in between. Germline assignment: CDR1 DFQATT and CDR2 SNEGSKA (reference sequence). CDR3 DNA: TGCAGTCACGGACAGCTCAATCAGCCCCAGCATTTT. This codes for CSHGQLNQPQHF.

The rearrangement uses TRBV20-1 and TRBJ1-2; TRBD1 agrees at 8 bases. The CDR3 consists of 14 residues. V lost 6 bases, J lost 8 bases, and 14 bases stayed unmatched. Germline CDR1 and CDR2: DFQATT and SNEGSKA (reference sequence). Here the CDR3 DNA reads TGCAGTGCCAGACCTGGACAGGGAACCCGCGGCTACACCTTC. Its translation: CSARPGQGTRGYTF.

For the CDR3, the DNA is TGTGCCAGCAGACGAACAGGGACAGCCTACGAGCAGTACTTC. Protein sequence: CASRRTGTAYEQYF. V and J are TRBV7-2 and TRBJ2-7; 7 positions agree with TRBD1. Germline V CDR1 and CDR2: SGHTA, FQGNSA. This CDR3 is built from 14 residues. The V and J ends lost 6 bases and 2 bases, in that order; junction bases with no gene match: 7.

This clonotype was recorded many times. The J gene is TRBJ2-6, the V gene TRBV2; D gene unclear. This CDR3 has 15 residues. Germline V gene data show CDR1 as SNHLY and CDR2 as FYNNEI. With 7 bases removed from V and 0 bases from J, the gap between germline ends came to 10 bases. CDR3 residues: CASNSDFSGANVLTF. CDR3 bases: TGTGCCAGCAACTCAGACTTCTCTGGGGCCAACGTCCTGACTTTC. Looking up the rest from reference TRBV2 and TRBJ2-6 gives the full variable domain: EPEVTQTPSHQVTQMGQEVILRCVPISNHLYFYWYRQILGQKVEFLVSFYNNEISEKSEIFDDQFSVERPDGSNFTLKIRSTKLEDSAMYFCASNSDFSGANVLTFGAGSRLTVL.

The table lists this clonotype with many counts. This chain links TRBV4-2 with TRBJ2-5; 8 nucleotides align to TRBD1. CDR1 and CDR2 from the germline V gene are LGHNA and YNFKEQ. The CDR3 contains 14 residues. V trimming: 0 bases; J trimming: 7 bases; junction bases outside the gene matches: 4. CDR3 DNA sequence: TGTGCCAGCAGCCAAGATAGTGACAGGGGGACCCAGTACTTC. As protein: CASSQDSDRGTQYF.

The V gene is TRBV10-3, the J gene TRBJ1-1, with a tentative D call TRBD1 (5 bases). The CDR3 extends over 13 amino acids. Germline CDR1 is ENHRY and CDR2 is SYGVKD. Trimming took 4 bases from V and 5 from J, leaving 11 bases between them. The CDR3 bases are TGTGCCATCAGTGGGACACCAGAGACTGAAGCTTTCTTT. Translated: CAISGTPETEAFF.

This rearrangement joins TRBV29-1 to TRBJ1-1; D gene ambiguous. Germline V gene data show CDR1 as SQVTM and CDR2 as ANQGSEA. V lost 4 bases, J lost 2 bases, and 14 bases lay in between. The CDR3 has 14 amino acids. CDR3 DNA: TGCAGCGTTGCGCGCCGGGGTAGAAACACTGAAGCTTTCTTT. Protein sequence: CSVARRGRNTEAFF.

This chain joins TRBV7-9 and TRBJ2-5; 9 bases agree with TRBD2. CDR1 and CDR2 from the germline V gene are SEHNR and FQNEAQ (reference sequence). The length of the CDR3 is 15 residues. V lost 3 bases, J lost 5 bases, and 7 bases stayed unmatched. This CDR3 reads CASSLGLALGETQYF. Here the CDR3 DNA reads TGTGCCAGCAGCTTGGGACTAGCCTTGGGGGAGACCCAGTACTTC.

This clonotype was observed a few times. The chain joins TRBV20-1 to TRBJ1-2; the D gene is possibly TRBD1 (5 bases). The CDR3 runs to 16 residues. V gave up 3 bases and J gave up 6 bases, with 23 bases separating them. CDR1 and CDR2 from the germline V gene are DFQATT and SNEGSKA (reference sequence). CDR3 coding DNA: TGCAGTGCTAGGGACCCCGCGAACACCGGGGACGATGGCTACACCTTC. It specifies CSARDPANTGDDGYTF.

This clonotype appeared a few times. This may arise from a read error, as a much more abundant clone is one base away. The gene calls are TRBV2 and TRBJ2-5; the D is unclear. The CDR3 length is 14 residues. From germline, CDR1 is SNHLY and CDR2 FYNNEI. V shed 9 bases and J shed 4 bases, with 18 bases lying between them. The CDR3, as DNA: TGTGCCAGTAAATCTCTAGACCTCCGAGAGACCCAGTACTTC. This encodes CASKSLDLRETQYF.

This clonotype is a singleton in its sample. The CDR3 coding sequence is TGTGCCAGCTCACCACCCAGGGGCCCACAAGAGACCCAGTACTTC. Translation gives CASSPPRGPQETQYF. The rearrangement joins TRBV5-5 to TRBJ2-5, with D possibly TRBD1 on 6 matching bases. The germline V gene has CDR1 SGHKS and CDR2 YYEKEE (reference sequence). The V end was cut by 7 bases, the J end by 2 bases, with 18 bases between. CDR3 length equals 15 residues.

The chain carries TRBV5-1 and TRBJ1-5; maybe TRBD1 (5 bases). The length of the CDR3 is 16 residues. Deletions cut 0 bases from V and 0 bases from J, with 10 bases between. Germline V gene data show CDR1 as SGHRS and CDR2 as YFSETQ. This chain's CDR3 is CASSLAGGFSNQPQHF. DNA of the CDR3: TGCGCCAGCAGCTTGGCGGGGGGGTTTAGCAATCAGCCCCAGCATTTT.

The genes are TRBV7-2 and TRBJ1-3; no clear D gene. From germline, CDR1 is SGHTA and CDR2 FQGNSA. Trimming removed 2 bases at V and 4 bases at J, with 6 bases between. The CDR3 runs 13 residues. CDR3 residues: CASSLSYGNTIYF. CDR3 sequence (DNA): TGTGCCAGCAGCTTATCTTACGGAAACACCATATATTTT.

V gene TRBV19 combines with J gene TRBJ2-5; D uncertain. There are 14 residues in the CDR3. V was trimmed by 5 bases and J by 4 bases, leaving 14 bases between them. CDR1 LNHDA and CDR2 SQIVND come from the germline V gene (reference sequence). Here the CDR3 DNA reads TGTGCCAGTAGTTCATTGACACTTCGAGAGACCCAGTACTTC. Translating it yields CASSSLTLRETQYF.

Worth noting for this clonotype: At one boundary the junction diverges from the germline segment, which might be a read error. V usage is TRBV20-1 and J usage is TRBJ2-5; D uncertain. The CDR3 has 9 amino acids. Germline V gene sequence: CDR1 DFQATT, CDR2 SNEGSKA (reference sequence). The CDR3 protein is CSASTEPTF. CDR3 in DNA: TGCAGTGCTAGCACTGAGCCGACCTTC.

This clonotype was detected a few times. The chain carries TRBV7-9 and TRBJ2-7; tentative D call: TRBD2 (7 bases). This CDR3 is 14 amino acids long. The V gene's germline CDR1 is SEHNR and CDR2 FQNEAQ (reference sequence). Between the trimmed V and J ends, which lost 6 bases and 1 base, there was a span of 13 bases. The CDR3 here is CASSAGGRSYEQYF. In DNA form, the CDR3 reads TGTGCCAGCAGTGCCGGGGGGCGATCCTACGAGCAGTACTTC.

This clonotype was detected a few times. The CDR3 region has the DNA TGCGCCAGCAGCCCTAGCATCCTACAGGGTTGGACTGAAGCTTTCTTT. Translating it yields CASSPSILQGWTEAFF. The chain recombines TRBV4-3 with TRBJ1-1, with D tentatively TRBD1 (6 bases). Germline V gives CDR1 LGHNA, CDR2 YSLEER. The V gene lost 4 bases and the J gene lost 5 bases, with 20 bases spanning the gap. The CDR3 runs to 16 residues.

The chain combines TRBV2 with TRBJ2-2; no clear D. There are 15 residues in the CDR3. Trimming shortened V by 0 bases and J by 0 bases, and 5 bases separated the two germline ends. From germline, CDR1 is SNHLY and CDR2 FYNNEI. The CDR3 nucleotides read TGTGCCAGCAGTGAAGCAGCAGCGAACACCGGGGAGCTGTTTTTT. Amino acid sequence: CASSEAAANTGELFF.

V and J are TRBV29-1 and TRBJ1-2; 7 positions agree with TRBD1. The V gene end was trimmed by 5 bases and the J gene end by 2 bases; junction bases not matched to a gene: 17. The CDR3 spans 17 residues. CDR1 and CDR2 from the germline V gene are SQVTM and ANQGSEA. Written as DNA, the CDR3 is TGCAGCGTTAACCAAGGACAGGCTGCTGGGTGGAACTATGGCTACACCTTC. Residues: CSVNQGQAAGWNYGYTF.